This TCR beta chain was captured in a study of blood T cell repertoires in COVID-19 (dated by TCRdb to about 2020). About the full investigation: The collaborator samples originated in the United States, Italy and Spain and spanned the acute and convalescent phases of COVID-19. The material from the prospective study consisted of cDNA or gDNA derived from T cells, B-cell-depleted T cells, or PBMCs. Subjects who had been exposed to COVID-19, were actively infected with it, or had recovered from it provided the deeply sampled blood TCRbeta repertoires that made up the dataset. The repertoires were released in a freely available public database intended as a resource for research on the immune response to SARS-CoV-2. Samples came from the ongoing ImmuneRACE study (first 160 participants) plus 1,254 subjects from 6 global collaborators. Nearly every sample came with metadata listing a de-identified subject ID, COVID-19 status, age in years and sex. Where available, HLA class I and class II types were taken from metadata supplied by the sample provider and were not determined by assay-based typing.

TCRbeta CDR3 regions were amplified from genomic DNA by means of the immunoSEQ Assay, a bias-controlled multiplex PCR. In the source study's methods: The number of nucleated cells in each sample was estimated from the amplification of reference gene primers within the assay. To quantify the absolute abundance of each unique TCRbeta CDR3 rearrangement, sequence reads were collapsed and filtered. For each sample, productive Simpson clonality was calculated as the square root of Simpson's diversity index over productive rearrangements. Entries here come from immuneACCESS through TCRdb and include only in-frame sequences with V and J called. Some clones fail to appear in such tables; in the studies checked, an unresolved V gene covers under half of the shortfall, and the cause of the remainder is unknown. Clonal size and the V and J genes are those of that table, whereas D and trimming came from the DNA. This sample comprises tens of thousands of clones, over 75% of them detected only once. The top ten clonotypes cover around 4% of the sample.

From the cysteine up to the phenylalanine, the CDR3 has a length of 14 residues. Just the 42-base CDR3 DNA is kept, in frame starting at base 1. Study-wide findings and limitations: How much clinical and demographic metadata was included differed by source and by participant, and the metadata was provided uncurated.

The collaborating institutions used their own protocols to collect whole blood in K2EDTA tubes. Collaborator samples were shipped for TCRbeta analysis as frozen whole blood, isolated PBMCs, or DNA extracted from either sample type. Comment on this clone: It lacks a known antigen. Nothing much larger sits one base from this clone, and base qualities are not available.

The chain is encoded by TRBV21-1 joined to TRBJ2-1; the listed D gene, TRBD1, was not tested against the DNA. TRBV21-1 is a pseudogene locus. The sequence came from a man aged 55 to 70 with acute or convalescent COVID-19. Sequencing used peripheral blood. The DNA reads as follows: TGTGCCAGCAGTCCAGGGGGGTCCTACAATGAGCAGTTCTTC. It specifies CASSPGGSYNEQFF.